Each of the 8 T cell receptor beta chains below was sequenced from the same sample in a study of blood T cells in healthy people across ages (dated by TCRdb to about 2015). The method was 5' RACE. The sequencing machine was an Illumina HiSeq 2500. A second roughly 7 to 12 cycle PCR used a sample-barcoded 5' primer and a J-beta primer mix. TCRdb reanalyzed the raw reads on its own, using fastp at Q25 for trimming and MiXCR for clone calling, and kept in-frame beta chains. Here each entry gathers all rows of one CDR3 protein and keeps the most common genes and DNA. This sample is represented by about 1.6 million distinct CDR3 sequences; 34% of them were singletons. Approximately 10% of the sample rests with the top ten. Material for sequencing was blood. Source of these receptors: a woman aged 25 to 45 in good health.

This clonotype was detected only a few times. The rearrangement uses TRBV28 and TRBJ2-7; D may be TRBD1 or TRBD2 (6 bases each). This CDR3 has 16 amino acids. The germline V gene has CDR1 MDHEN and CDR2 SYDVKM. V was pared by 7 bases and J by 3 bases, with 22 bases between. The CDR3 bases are TGTGCCAGCAAATTCATTGGAGGGCAGGGACACTACGAGCAGTACTTC. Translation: CASKFIGGQGHYEQYF.

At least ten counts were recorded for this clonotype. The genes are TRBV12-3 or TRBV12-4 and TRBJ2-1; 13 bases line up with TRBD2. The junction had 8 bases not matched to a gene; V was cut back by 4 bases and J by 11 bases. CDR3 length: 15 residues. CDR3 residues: CASSSGTSGTGKQFF. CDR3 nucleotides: TGTGCCAGCAGTTCTGGGACTAGCGGGACGGGTAAGCAGTTCTTC.

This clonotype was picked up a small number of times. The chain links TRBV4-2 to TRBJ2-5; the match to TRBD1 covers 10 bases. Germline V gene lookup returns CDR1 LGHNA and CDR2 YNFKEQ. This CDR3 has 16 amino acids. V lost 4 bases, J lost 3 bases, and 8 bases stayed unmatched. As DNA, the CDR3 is TGTGCCAGCAGCCCGCGACAGGGGGCGAGGGAAGAGACCCAGTACTTC. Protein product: CASSPRQGAREETQYF.

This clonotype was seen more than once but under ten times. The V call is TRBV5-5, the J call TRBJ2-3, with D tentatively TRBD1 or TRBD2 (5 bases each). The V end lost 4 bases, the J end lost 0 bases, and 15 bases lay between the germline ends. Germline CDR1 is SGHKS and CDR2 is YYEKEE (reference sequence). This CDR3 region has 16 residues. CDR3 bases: TGTGCCAGCAGCCTCAGGGACGTATCTAGCACAGATACGCAGTATTTT. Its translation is CASSLRDVSSTDTQYF.

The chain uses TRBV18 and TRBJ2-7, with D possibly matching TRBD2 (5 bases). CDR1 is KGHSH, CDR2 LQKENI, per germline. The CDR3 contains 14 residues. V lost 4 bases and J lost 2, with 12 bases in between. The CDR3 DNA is TGTGCCAGCTCACTGGACTCAAGAGCCTACGAGCAGTACTTC. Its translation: CASSLDSRAYEQYF.

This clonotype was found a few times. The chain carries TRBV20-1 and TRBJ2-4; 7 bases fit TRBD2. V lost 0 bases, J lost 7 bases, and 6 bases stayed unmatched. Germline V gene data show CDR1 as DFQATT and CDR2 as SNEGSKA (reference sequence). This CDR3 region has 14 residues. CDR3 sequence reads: CSARDSGGSNIQYF. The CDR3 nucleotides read TGCAGTGCTAGAGATTCGGGAGGAAGCAACATTCAGTACTTC.

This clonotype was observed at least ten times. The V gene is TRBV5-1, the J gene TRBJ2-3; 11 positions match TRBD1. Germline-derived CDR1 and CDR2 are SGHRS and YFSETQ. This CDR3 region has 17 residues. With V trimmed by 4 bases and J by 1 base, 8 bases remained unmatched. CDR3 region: CASSRPGTGGRTDTQYF. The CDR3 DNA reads TGCGCCAGCAGCCGTCCCGGGACAGGGGGACGCACAGATACGCAGTATTTT.

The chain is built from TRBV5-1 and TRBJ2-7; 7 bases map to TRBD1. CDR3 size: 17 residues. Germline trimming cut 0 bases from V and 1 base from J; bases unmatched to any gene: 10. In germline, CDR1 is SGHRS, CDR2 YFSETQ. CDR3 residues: CASSLGIGTADSYEQYF. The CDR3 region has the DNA TGCGCCAGCAGCTTGGGTATCGGGACAGCAGATTCCTACGAGCAGTACTTC. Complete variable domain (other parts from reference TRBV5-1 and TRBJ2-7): KAGVTQTPRYLIKTRGQQVTLSCSPISGHRSVSWYQQTPGQGLQFLFEYFSETQRNKGNFPGRFSGRQFSNSRSEMNVSTLELGDSALYLCASSLGIGTADSYEQYFGPGTRLTVT.